The TCR beta chain under discussion was sequenced for a study of blood T cell repertoires in COVID-19. Per germline, CDR1 KGHDR and CDR2 SFDVKD. This CDR3 has 17 residues. V was pared by 3 bases and J by 2 bases, with 10 bases of the junction left unmatched. The method was immunoSEQ multiplex PCR; TCRdb's version includes in-frame clones alone and lacks a portion of them. The sample has more than 80,000 clones; 88% are singletons. The TCR comes from a man aged 80 or over with acute or convalescent COVID-19. V gene TRBV24-1 combines with J gene TRBJ1-2; 8 bases are shared with TRBD1. The sequencing sample was made of peripheral blood. CDR3 DNA sequence: TGTGCCACCAGTGATGCCACCAACAGGGGGGCCAACTATGGCTACACCTTC. Translation: CATSDATNRGANYGYTF.